The source of this T cell receptor (beta chain) is a study of OX40 agonist ivuxolimab in advanced cancers. CDR1 SGHVS and CDR2 FNYEAQ come from the germline V gene. This CDR3 contains 13 residues. The ends were cut back, 1 base at V and 5 bases at J, with 7 bases in the middle. TCRdb keeps only in-frame clones here, not all; method: immunoSEQ multiplex PCR. The sample records 9,000 to 15,000 clones, about 83% being singletons. The clonotype originates from an adult with an advanced solid tumor such as melanoma, head and neck, liver or kidney cancer. The genes are TRBV7-6 and TRBJ2-3; D is uncertain. The sequencing used CD4+ or CD8+ T cells sorted from blood, collected in a trial of the OX40 agonist ivuxolimab. CDR3 amino acids: CASSLGSRDTQYF. CDR3 bases: TGTGCCAGCAGCTTAGGGAGTCGAGATACGCAGTATTTT.